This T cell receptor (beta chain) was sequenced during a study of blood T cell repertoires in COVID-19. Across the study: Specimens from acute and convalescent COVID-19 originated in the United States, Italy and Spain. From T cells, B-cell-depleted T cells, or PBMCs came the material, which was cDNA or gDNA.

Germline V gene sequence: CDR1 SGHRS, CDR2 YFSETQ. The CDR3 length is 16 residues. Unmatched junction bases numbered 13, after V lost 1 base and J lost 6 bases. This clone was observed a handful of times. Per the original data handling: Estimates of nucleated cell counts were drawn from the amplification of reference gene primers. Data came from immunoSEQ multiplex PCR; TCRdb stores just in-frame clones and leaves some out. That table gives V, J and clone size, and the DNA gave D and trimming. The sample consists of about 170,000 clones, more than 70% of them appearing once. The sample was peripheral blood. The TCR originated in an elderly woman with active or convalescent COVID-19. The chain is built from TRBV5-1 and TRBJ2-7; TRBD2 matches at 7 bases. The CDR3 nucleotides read TGCGCCAGCAGCTTGCAGGCCGGGAGGAAGGGTTTCGAGCAGTACTTC. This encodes CASSLQAGRKGFEQYF.